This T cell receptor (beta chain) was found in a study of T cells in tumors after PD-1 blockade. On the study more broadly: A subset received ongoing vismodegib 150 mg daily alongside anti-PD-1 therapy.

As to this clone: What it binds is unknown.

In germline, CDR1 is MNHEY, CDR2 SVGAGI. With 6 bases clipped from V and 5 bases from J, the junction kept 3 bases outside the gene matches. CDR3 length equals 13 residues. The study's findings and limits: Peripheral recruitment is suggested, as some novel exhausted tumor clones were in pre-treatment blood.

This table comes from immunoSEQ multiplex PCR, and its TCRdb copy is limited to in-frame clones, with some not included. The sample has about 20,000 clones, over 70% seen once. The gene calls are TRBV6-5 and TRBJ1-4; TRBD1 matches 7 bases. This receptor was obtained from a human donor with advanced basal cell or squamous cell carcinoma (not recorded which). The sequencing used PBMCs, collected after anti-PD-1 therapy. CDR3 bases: TGTGCCAGCAGCGGGACAGCGAATGAAAAACTGTTTTTT. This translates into CASSGTANEKLFF.